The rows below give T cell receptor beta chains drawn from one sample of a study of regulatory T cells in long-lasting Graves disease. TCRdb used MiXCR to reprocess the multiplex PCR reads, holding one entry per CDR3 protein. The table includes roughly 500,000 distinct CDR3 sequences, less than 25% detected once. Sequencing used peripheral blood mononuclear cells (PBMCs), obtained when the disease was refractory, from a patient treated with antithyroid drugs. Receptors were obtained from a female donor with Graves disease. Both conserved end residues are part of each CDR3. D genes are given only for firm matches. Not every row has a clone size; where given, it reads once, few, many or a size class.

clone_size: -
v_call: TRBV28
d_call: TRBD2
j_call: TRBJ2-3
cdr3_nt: TGTGCCAGCAGTCCTCCCCCGGTAGCGGGGATCACAGATACGCAGTATTTT
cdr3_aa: CASSPPPVAGITDTQYF

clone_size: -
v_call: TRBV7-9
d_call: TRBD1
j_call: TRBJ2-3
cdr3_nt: TGTGCCAGCCTAGACAGGGGGCGGACAGATACGCAGTATTTT
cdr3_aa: CASLDRGRTDTQYF

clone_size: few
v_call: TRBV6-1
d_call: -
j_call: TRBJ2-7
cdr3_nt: TGTGCCAGCAGTCAATTACCCCAAGGAGTCTACGAGCAGTACTTC
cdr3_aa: CASSQLPQGVYEQYF

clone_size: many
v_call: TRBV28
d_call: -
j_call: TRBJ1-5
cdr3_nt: TGTGCCAGCAGTAATCAGGGGACTCAGCCCCAGCATTTT
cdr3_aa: CASSNQGTQPQHF

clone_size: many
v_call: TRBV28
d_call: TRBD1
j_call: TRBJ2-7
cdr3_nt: TGTGCCAGCAGGGACCAGGGGGCTCGCTACGAGCAGTACTTC
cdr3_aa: CASRDQGARYEQYF

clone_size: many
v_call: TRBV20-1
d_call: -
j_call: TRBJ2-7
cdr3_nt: TGCAGTGCCTCGGGGAGCGAAGTGGGGTACGAGCAGTACTTC
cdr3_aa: CSASGSEVGYEQYF

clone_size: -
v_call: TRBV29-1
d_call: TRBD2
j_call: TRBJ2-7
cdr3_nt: TGCAGCGTTGGACTAGCGGGAGGATCCTCCTACGAGCAGTACTTC
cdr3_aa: CSVGLAGGSSYEQYF

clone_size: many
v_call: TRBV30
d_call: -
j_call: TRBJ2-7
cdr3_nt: TGTGCCTGGAGTTTCAGCTACGAGCAGTACTTC
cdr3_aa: CAWSFSYEQYF

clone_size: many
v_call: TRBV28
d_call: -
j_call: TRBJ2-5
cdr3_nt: TGTGCCAGCAGTTCCCGGGACATACCGTACCAAGAGACCCAGTACTTC
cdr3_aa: CASSSRDIPYQETQYF

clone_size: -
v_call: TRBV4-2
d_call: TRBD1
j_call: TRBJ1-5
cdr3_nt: TGTGCCAGCAGCCAGGCACAGGGGGCGAGTCAACAGCCCCAGCATTTT
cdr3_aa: CASSQAQGASQQPQHF

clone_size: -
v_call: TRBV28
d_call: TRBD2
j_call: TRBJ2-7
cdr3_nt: TGTGCCAGCAGTTACCGCGGGGGGGCGGGCGAGCAGTACTTC
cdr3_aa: CASSYRGGAGEQYF

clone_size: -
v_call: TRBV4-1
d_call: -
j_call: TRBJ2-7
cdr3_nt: TGCGCCAGCAGCCAAGGGATATCCTACGAGCAGTACTTC
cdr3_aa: CASSQGISYEQYF

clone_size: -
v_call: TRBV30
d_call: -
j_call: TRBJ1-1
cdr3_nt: TGTGCCTGGAGTGTACAGTCTCTAGACGCTTTCTTT
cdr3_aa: CAWSVQSLDAFF